The source of this TCR beta chain is a study of blood T cell repertoires in COVID-19. For the study at large: PBMCs, B-cell-depleted T cells, or T cells provided the cDNA or gDNA that made up the material.

This clone was seen many times. The CDR3 is 12 amino acids. V was clipped by 5 bases and J by 2 bases, with 9 bases between them. Germline V gene data show CDR1 as GTSNPN and CDR2 as SVGIG (reference sequence). Participant age was roughly 18 to 95 years, and participants resided in fewer than 30 US areas. The study counted Cohort 3 donors as recovered given two negative PCRs, clearance, or symptom resolution. Source study methods: Nucleated cell counts were estimated from reference gene primer amplification. Using immunoSEQ multiplex PCR, the repertoire was profiled, and TCRdb retains in-frame clones only, with some absent. V, J and clone size are those of that table, while D and trimming were read from the DNA. The sample has 200,000 to 250,000 clones; about 84% are singletons.

The clonotype comes from a man aged 60-69 years who had recovered from COVID-19. The sample consisted of PBMCs or T cells enriched from blood (not recorded which). The chain employs TRBV30 and TRBJ1-2; TRBD1 is a possible D gene (5 bases). The CDR3 spells CAWATGNYGYTF. The DNA for the CDR3 is TGTGCCTGGGCTACAGGAAACTATGGCTACACCTTC.